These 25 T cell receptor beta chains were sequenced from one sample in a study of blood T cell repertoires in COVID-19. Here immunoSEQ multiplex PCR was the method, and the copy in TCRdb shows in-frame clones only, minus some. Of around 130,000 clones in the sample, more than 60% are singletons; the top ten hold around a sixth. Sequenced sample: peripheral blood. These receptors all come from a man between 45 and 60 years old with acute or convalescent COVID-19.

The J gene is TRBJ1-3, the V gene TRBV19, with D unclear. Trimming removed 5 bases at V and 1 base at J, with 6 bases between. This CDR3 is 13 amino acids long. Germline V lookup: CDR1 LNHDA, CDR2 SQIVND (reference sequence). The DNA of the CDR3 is TGTGCCAGTAGTCAGGATTCTGGAAACACCATATATTTT. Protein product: CASSQDSGNTIYF.

CDR3: CASSLDPGEKLFF. The CDR3 DNA reads as TGCGCCAGCAGCCTAGATCCAGGGGAAAAACTGTTTTTT. J is TRBJ1-4 and V is TRBV4-1, with D tentatively TRBD1 (5 bases). The CDR3 is 13 residues long. V lost 4 bases to trimming and J lost 8 bases, with 11 bases between them. Germline CDR1 and CDR2: MGHRA and YSYEKL.

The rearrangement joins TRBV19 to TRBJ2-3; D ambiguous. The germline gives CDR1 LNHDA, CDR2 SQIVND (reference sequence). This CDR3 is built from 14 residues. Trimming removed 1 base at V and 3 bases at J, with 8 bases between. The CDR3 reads CASSIASRTDTQYF. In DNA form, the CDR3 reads TGTGCCAGTAGTATAGCCTCCCGTACAGATACGCAGTATTTT.

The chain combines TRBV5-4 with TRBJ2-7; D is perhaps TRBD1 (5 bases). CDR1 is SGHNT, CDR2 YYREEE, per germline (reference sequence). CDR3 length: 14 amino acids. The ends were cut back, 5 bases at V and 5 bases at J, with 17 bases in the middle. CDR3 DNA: TGTGCCAGCAGTTGGGCAGGGTCAATGAACGAGCAGTACTTC. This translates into CASSWAGSMNEQYF. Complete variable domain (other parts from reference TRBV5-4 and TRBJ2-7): ETGVTQSPTHLIKTRGQQVTLRCSSQSGHNTVSWYQQALGQGPQFIFQYYREEENGRGNFPPRFSGLQFPNYSSELNVNALELDDSALYLCASSWAGSMNEQYFGPGTRLTVT.

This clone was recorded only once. The CDR3 coding sequence is TGCGCCAGCACCGACCTGGGACAGAGGAACACTGAAGCTTTCTTT. Translating gives CASTDLGQRNTEAFF. The chain employs TRBV10-2 and TRBJ1-1; 7 positions agree with TRBD1. V shed 7 bases, J shed 1 base, and the junction held 9 bases outside the gene matches. The CDR3 spans 15 residues. Germline CDR1 and CDR2: WSHSY and SAAADI.

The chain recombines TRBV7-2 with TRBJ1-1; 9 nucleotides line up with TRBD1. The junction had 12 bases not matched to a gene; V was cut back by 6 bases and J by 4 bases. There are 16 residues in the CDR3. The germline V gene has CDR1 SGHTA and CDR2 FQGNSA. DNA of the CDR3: TGTGCCAGCAGACCACAACAGGGGGCGCGAGCCACTGAAGCTTTCTTT. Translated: CASRPQQGARATEAFF.

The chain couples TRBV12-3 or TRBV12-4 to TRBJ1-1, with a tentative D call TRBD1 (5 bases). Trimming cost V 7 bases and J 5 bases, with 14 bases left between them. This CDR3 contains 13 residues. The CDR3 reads CASTIGGRTEAFF. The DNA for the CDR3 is TGTGCCAGCACCATCGGGGGGAGGACTGAAGCTTTCTTT.

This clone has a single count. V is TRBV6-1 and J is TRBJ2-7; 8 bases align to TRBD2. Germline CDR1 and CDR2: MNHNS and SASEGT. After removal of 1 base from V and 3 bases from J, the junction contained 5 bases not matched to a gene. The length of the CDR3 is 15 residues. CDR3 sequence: CASSEGVLAVYEQYF. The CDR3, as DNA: TGTGCCAGCAGTGAAGGGGTACTAGCGGTCTACGAGCAGTACTTC.

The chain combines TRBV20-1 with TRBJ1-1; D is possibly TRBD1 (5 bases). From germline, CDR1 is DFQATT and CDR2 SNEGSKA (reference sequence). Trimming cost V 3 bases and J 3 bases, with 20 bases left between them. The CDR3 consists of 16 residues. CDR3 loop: CSASPRGSGWYTEAFF. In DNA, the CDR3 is TGCAGTGCTAGTCCGCGGGGCTCGGGGTGGTACACTGAAGCTTTCTTT.

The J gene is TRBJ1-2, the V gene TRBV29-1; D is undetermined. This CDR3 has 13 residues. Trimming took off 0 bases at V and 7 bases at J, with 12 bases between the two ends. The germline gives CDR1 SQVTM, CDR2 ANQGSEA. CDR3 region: CSVEDPRESGYTF. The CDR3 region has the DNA TGCAGCGTTGAAGATCCTCGAGAGTCTGGCTACACCTTC.

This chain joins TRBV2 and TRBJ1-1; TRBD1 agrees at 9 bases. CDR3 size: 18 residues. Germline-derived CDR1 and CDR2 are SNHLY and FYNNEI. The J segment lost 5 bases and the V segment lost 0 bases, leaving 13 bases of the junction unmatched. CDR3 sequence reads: CASSEAGLLTGGPTEAFF. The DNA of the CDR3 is TGTGCCAGCAGTGAAGCGGGTCTTTTAACAGGGGGCCCGACTGAAGCTTTCTTT.

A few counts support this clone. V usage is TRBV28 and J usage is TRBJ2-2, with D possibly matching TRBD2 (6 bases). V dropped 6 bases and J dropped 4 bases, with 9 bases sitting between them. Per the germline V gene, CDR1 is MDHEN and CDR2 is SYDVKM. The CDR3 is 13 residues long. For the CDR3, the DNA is TGTGCCAGCAGGCGGGGCAGCACCGGGGAGCTGTTTTTT. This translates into CASRRGSTGELFF.

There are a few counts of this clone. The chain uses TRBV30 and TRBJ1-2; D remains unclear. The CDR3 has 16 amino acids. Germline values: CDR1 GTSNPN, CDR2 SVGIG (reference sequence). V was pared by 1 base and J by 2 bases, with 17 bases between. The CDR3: CAWSAPLGGLNYGYTF. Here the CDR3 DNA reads TGTGCCTGGAGTGCCCCCTTGGGCGGGCTGAACTATGGCTACACCTTC.

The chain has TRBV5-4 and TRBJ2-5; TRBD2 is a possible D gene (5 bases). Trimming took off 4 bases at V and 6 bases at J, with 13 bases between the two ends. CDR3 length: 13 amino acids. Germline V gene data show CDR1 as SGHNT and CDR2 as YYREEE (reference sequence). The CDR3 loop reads CASSAGVGQTQYF. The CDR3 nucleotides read TGTGCCAGCAGCGCCGGGGTCGGGCAGACCCAGTACTTC.

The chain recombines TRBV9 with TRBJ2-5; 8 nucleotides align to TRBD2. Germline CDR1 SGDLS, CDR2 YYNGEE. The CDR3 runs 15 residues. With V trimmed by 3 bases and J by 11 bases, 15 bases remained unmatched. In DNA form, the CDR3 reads TGTGCCAGCAGCGCCGGACTTTACGGGGGGGCCAATCAGTACTTC. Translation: CASSAGLYGGANQYF.

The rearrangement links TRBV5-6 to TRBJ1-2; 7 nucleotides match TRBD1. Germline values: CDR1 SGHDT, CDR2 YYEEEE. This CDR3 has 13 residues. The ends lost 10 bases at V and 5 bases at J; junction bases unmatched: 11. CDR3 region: CAYSGGRLYGYTF. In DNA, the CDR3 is TGTGCCTACTCAGGGGGACGCCTGTATGGCTACACCTTC.

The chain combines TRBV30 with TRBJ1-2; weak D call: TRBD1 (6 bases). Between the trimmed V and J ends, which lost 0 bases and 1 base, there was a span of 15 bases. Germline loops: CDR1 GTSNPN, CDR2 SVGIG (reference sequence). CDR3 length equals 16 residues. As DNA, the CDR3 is TGTGCCTGGAGTGTACGGCCAGGGACACTTAACTATGGCTACACCTTC. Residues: CAWSVRPGTLNYGYTF.

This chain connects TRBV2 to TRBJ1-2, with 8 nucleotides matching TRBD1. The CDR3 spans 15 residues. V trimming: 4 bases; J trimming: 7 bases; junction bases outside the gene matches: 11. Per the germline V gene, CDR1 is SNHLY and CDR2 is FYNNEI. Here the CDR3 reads CASSAAGTGNGGYTF. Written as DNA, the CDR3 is TGTGCCAGCAGTGCGGCCGGGACAGGCAATGGTGGCTACACCTTC.

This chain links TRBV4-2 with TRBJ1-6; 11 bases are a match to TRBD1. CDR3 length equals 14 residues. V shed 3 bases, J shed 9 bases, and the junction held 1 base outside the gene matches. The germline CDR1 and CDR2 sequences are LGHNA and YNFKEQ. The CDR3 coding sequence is TGTGCCAGCAGCCAGGACAGGGGGCGTTCACCCCTCCACTTT. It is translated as CASSQDRGRSPLHF.

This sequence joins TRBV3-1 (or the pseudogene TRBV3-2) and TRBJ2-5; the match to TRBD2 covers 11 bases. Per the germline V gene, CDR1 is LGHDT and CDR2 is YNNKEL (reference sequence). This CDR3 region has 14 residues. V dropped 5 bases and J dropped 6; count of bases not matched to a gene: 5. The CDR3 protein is CASSFRLAGKTQYF. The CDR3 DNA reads TGTGCCAGCAGCTTCCGACTAGCGGGGAAGACCCAGTACTTC.

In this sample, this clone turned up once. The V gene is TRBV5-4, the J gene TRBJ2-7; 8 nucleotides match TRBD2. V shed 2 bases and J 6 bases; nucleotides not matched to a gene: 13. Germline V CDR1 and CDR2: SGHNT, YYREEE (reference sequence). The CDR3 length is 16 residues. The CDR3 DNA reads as TGTGCCAGCAGCTTAGGGCGGGAGGTGCTTTCGGGCGAGCAGTACTTC. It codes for CASSLGREVLSGEQYF.

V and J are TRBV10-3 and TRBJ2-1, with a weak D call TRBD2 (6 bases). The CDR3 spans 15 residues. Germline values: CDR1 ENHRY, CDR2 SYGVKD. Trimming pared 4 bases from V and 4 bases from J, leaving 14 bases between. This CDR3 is CAISAPGTHYNEQFF. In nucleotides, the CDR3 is TGTGCCATCAGTGCCCCCGGGACTCATTACAATGAGCAGTTCTTC.

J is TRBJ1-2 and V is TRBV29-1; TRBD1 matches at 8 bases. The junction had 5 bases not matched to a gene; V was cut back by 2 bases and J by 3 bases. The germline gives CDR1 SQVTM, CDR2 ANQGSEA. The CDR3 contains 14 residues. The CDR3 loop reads CSVERTGYDYGYTF. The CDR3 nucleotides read TGCAGCGTTGAACGGACAGGGTACGACTATGGCTACACCTTC.

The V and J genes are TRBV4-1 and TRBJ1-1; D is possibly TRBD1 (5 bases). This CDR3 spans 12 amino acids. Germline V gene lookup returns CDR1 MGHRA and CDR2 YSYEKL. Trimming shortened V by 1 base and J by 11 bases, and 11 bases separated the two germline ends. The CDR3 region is CASSQVGAVAFF. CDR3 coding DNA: TGCGCCAGCAGCCAAGTTGGGGCAGTCGCTTTCTTT.

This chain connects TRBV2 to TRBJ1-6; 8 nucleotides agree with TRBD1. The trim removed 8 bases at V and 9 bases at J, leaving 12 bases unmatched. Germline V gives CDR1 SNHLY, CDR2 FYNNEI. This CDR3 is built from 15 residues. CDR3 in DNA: TGTGCCAGCGGAACAGGGGGGGACCTTCGTTCACCCCTCCACTTT. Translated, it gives CASGTGGDLRSPLHF. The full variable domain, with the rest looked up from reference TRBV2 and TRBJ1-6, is EPEVTQTPSHQVTQMGQEVILRCVPISNHLYFYWYRQILGQKVEFLVSFYNNEISEKSEIFDDQFSVERPDGSNFTLKIRSTKLEDSAMYFCASGTGGDLRSPLHFGNGTRLTVT.